This TCR beta chain was sequenced during a study of shared clonotypes between healthy human individuals. Study summary: A donor's plate count was three for CD4 naive and three for CD4 memory; CD8 naive had two and CD8 memory one.

CDR1 is SGDLS and CDR2 is YYNGEE in the germline V gene. The CDR3 extends over 14 amino acids. V lost 0 bases, J lost 1 base, and 4 bases lay in between. The method was immunoSEQ multiplex PCR; TCRdb's version includes in-frame clones alone and lacks a portion of them. Counted here are approximately 1.4 million clones, approximately 98% occurring once; the ten biggest clones make up 0.4% to 0.55%. This sequence originates from a man younger than 40 in good health. The chain carries TRBV9 and TRBJ2-2; D is ambiguous. What was sequenced was naive CD4+ T cells sorted from blood. Described subset: CD45RA+ positively selected. CDR3 residues: CASSVVVNTGELFF. The CDR3 DNA follows: TGTGCCAGCAGCGTAGTCGTGAACACCGGGGAGCTGTTTTTT.